This T cell receptor beta chain was sequenced for a study of T cells after posttransplantation cyclophosphamide. Whole-study results and caveats: Recipient CMV seropositivity and CMV reactivation strongly tracked TRB clonality.

Comment on this clone: What it binds is unknown.

CDR3 length: 13 amino acids. Trimming took 4 bases from V and 4 from J; bases not matched to a gene: 4. Germline loops: CDR1 SGHRS, CDR2 YFSETQ. Control samples came 1 year after myeloablative marrow transplants with methotrexate plus calcineurin inhibitor. Libraries were prepared by immunoSEQ multiplex PCR; TCRdb keeps only in-frame clonotypes and omits some of them. Of over 7,500 clones in the sample, approximately 90% were seen once. This specimen consisted of PBMCs, obtained after an allogeneic stem cell transplant with a calcineurin inhibitor and methotrexate. The V call is TRBV5-1, the J call TRBJ2-7; TRBD2 matches 8 bases. This TCR came from a male patient in his thirties who received an allogeneic stem cell transplant from an unrelated donor, was CMV-positive, and had no GVHD. Some T cells may be the graft donor's. CDR3 nucleotide sequence: TGCGCCAGCAGCCCGGGACTAGAATACGAGCAGTACTTC. The encoded protein is CASSPGLEYEQYF.